The clone carrying this T cell receptor (beta chain) was counted between two and nine times. The data were taken from a study of shared T cell receptors in the human thymus. The protocol was immunoSEQ multiplex PCR, while the TCRdb copy is restricted to in-frame clones and leaves out a portion. The sample shows 500,000 to 850,000 clones, 87% of them seen only once. Germline V CDR1 and CDR2: MGHDK, SYGVNS. Deletions cut 5 bases from V and 3 bases from J, with 20 bases between. The CDR3 extends over 16 amino acids. In addition, the sample was reused for a study of human thymus T cells. That work contributes: Thymus was obtained from resections taken during corrective heart surgery.

Sequenced input: thymocytes. V gene TRBV25-1 combines with J gene TRBJ2-7; a possible D gene is TRBD1 (6 bases). This clonotype was sampled from a boy less than two years old with a congenital heart defect. CDR3 coding DNA: TGTGCCAGCAGTAAAAAGAACGCGACAGGCAACTACGAGCAGTACTTC. Translated: CASSKKNATGNYEQYF.